This T cell receptor (beta chain) was retrieved from a study of T cell responses to AZD1222 COVID-19 vaccine (dated by TCRdb to the early 2020s). Turning to the overall study: TCR sequencing covered fewer than 250 trial participants: approximately 200 given two doses of AZD1222 and approximately 25 given two doses of MenACWY control vaccine. Enrollment into the trials was organized by age into subgroups of 18-55, 56-69 and 70-plus years, and those subgroups contained about 160, 30 and 59 TCR-sequenced participants, respectively.

Interpreted using the paper, the time point label stands for: about 28 days (+/-7) after the second vaccine dose. Because spike-specific TCR depth and breadth did not differ between the two schedules, AZD1222 recipients who got a second dose at roughly 4 weeks were pooled with those who got a second dose at roughly 12 weeks. Samples from vaccinated people were obtained from the UK trials COV001 and COV002, which included a single-blind randomized controlled phase 2/3 trial of AZD1222 (ChAdOx1 nCoV-19) in healthy adults. For TCRbeta chain sequencing, PBMC samples were collected from trial participants at day 0 and at day 28 after the second dose. Study-wide conclusions, independent of this receptor: In the small 56-69-year group, the increase in depth fell short of significance, most likely because of low power. Participants were mostly white British, with more females than males. The authors suggested clonal diversity may have been underestimated. No day 14 peak-response samples were available, so repertoires were characterized only after the peak T cell response. Reportedly, almost half of the unique spike-specific TCRs recognized epitopes lying outside the regions that are mutated in the B.1.351 and B.1.1.7 variants. Conclusions about previously exposed vaccinees were limited because only six or seven AZD1222 recipients were SARS-CoV-2 seropositive at baseline. The whole spike protein was spanned by vaccine-associated CD4 TCRs, and dominant responses were seen in regions 160-218 and 743-854. Spike-specific TCR breadth and depth rose significantly after two AZD1222 doses compared with day 0 and with MenACWY recipients.

The CDR1 and CDR2 encoded by the germline V gene (reference sequence) are LGHDT and YNNKEL. From its cysteine to its phenylalanine, the CDR3 spans 12 amino acids. Only the CDR3 part of the read is kept: 36 bases, read in frame from the first base. The germline ends are 13 bases apart after V is trimmed by 4 bases and J by 10 bases. The CDR3 regions of human TCRbeta chains were analyzed by immunosequencing. The original pipeline was this. Repertoire TCRs were checked for matches against a reference library of SARS-CoV-2-specific TCRs that had been generated using the MIRA antigen-specificity platform. Breadth was defined as the fraction of unique TCRs that were SARS-CoV-2-associated, and depth was defined as the fraction of total T cells that were SARS-CoV-2-associated. Using the MIRA data, every spike-specific TCR was mapped to the spike region that the TCR reacted to and assigned to either a CD4 or a CD8 class. Log10-transformed breadth and depth values were compared by one-way ANOVA with Sidak's multiple comparisons tests. In its TCRdb copy, this immuneACCESS table keeps in-frame sequences only and misses some clones. Where compared with another copy, unresolved V genes explain less than half of these, and the others have no known cause. V and J calls and clone size are given by that table; D and trimming were obtained from the DNA. The sample profile shows 100,000 to 120,000 clones; roughly 92% of them were found once. The ten largest clones add up to about 2.5% of the sample.

About this clone: Its antigen is currently not known. No base qualities exist here, and no much larger clone lies one base off it.

This TCR derives from an adult who received the AZD1222 COVID-19 vaccine. The sequence joins TRBV3-1 (or the pseudogene TRBV3-2) to TRBJ1-1, and possibly TRBD1, on 5 matching bases. The sample here was peripheral blood, taken 28 days after the second AZD1222 dose. DNA sequence: TGTGCCAGCAGCCGAGAGGGGAGGGGAGCTTTCTTT. Its protein is CASSREGRGAFF.